A single sample gave rise to the 13 T cell receptor beta chains below, sequenced in a study of blood T cell repertoires in COVID-19. The repertoire was sequenced with immunoSEQ multiplex PCR; TCRdb's copy has only in-frame clones and lacks some. The sample shows approximately 220,000 clones, 65% to 90% of them seen only once. Input material: peripheral blood. The source of these receptors is a woman in her 70s with acute or convalescent COVID-19.

The V call is TRBV28, the J call TRBJ2-1, with 9 nucleotides matching TRBD2. Trimming took 5 bases from V and 3 from J; bases not matched to a gene: 8. CDR3 length: 16 amino acids. Germline V gene lookup returns CDR1 MDHEN and CDR2 SYDVKM. The CDR3 sequence: CASSTSSGVVYNEQFF. CDR3 sequence (DNA): TGTGCCAGCAGTACCTCTAGCGGGGTTGTCTACAATGAGCAGTTCTTC.

This clone was counted between two and nine times. V usage is TRBV3-1 (or the pseudogene TRBV3-2) and J usage is TRBJ1-6; D remains unclear. CDR1 is LGHDT, CDR2 YNNKEL, per germline (reference sequence). With 1 base removed from V and 4 bases from J, the gap between germline ends came to 5 bases. The CDR3 has 14 residues. The CDR3: CASSQGQYNSPLHF. CDR3 coding DNA: TGTGCCAGCAGCCAAGGGCAGTATAATTCACCCCTCCACTTT.

The genes are TRBV29-1 and TRBJ2-4, with 7 nucleotides matching TRBD1. The J segment lost 8 bases and the V segment lost 7 bases, leaving 8 bases of the junction unmatched. There are 12 residues in the CDR3. The V gene's germline CDR1 is SQVTM and CDR2 ANQGSEA. DNA for the CDR3: TGCAGCGCCGGGACAGCAAATGACATTCAGTACTTC. This translates into CSAGTANDIQYF.

V usage is TRBV5-4 and J usage is TRBJ2-7; 10 nucleotides align to TRBD2. Germline V gives CDR1 SGHNT, CDR2 YYREEE (reference sequence). The CDR3 length is 13 residues. Trimming took 5 bases from V and 2 from J; bases not matched to a gene: 1. CDR3 region: CASRLAGAYEQYF. The CDR3 coding sequence is TGTGCCAGCAGGCTAGCGGGGGCCTACGAGCAGTACTTC. The full variable domain, completed using reference TRBV5-4 and TRBJ2-7, is ETGVTQSPTHLIKTRGQQVTLRCSSQSGHNTVSWYQQALGQGPQFIFQYYREEENGRGNFPPRFSGLQFPNYSSELNVNALELDDSALYLCASRLAGAYEQYFGPGTRLTVT.

J is TRBJ1-2 and V is TRBV6-1; D is ambiguous. Trimming took 3 bases from V and 1 from J, leaving 12 bases between them. CDR3 length: 15 residues. The germline V gene has CDR1 MNHNS and CDR2 SASEGT. CDR3 loop: CASSDGRGLNYGYTF. CDR3 DNA: TGTGCCAGCAGTGATGGTCGGGGTCTTAACTATGGCTACACCTTC.

This clone was seen just once. The chain combines TRBV2 with TRBJ2-7; 7 bases line up with TRBD2. The V gene's germline CDR1 is SNHLY and CDR2 FYNNEI. The CDR3 runs to 14 residues. V lost 2 bases to trimming and J lost 3 bases; unmatched junction nucleotides: 4. This CDR3 reads CASSEQRGYYEQYF. DNA of the CDR3: TGTGCCAGCAGTGAACAGCGGGGATACTACGAGCAGTACTTC.

V usage is TRBV5-4 and J usage is TRBJ1-3; D remains unclear. Trimming pared 4 bases from V and 8 bases from J, leaving 13 bases between. The germline V gene encodes CDR1 SGHNT and CDR2 YYREEE (reference sequence). The CDR3 has 13 amino acids. The CDR3: CASSPDRGDTIYF. The CDR3 nucleotides read TGTGCCAGCAGCCCCGATCGAGGAGACACCATATATTTT.

The chain is built from TRBV11-2 and TRBJ1-5; D gene uncertain. The CDR3 is 15 residues long. Germline values: CDR1 SGHAT, CDR2 FQNNGV. V shed 1 base and J shed 3 bases, with 10 bases lying between them. Here the CDR3 reads CASSLGFSPNQPQHF. CDR3 sequence (DNA): TGTGCCAGCAGCTTAGGGTTCAGTCCCAATCAGCCCCAGCATTTT.

The genes are TRBV6-5 and TRBJ1-2; TRBD1 matches 8 bases. CDR3 length equals 16 residues. After removal of 0 bases from V and 8 bases from J, the junction contained 11 bases not matched to a gene. CDR1 is MNHEY and CDR2 is SVGAGI in the germline V gene. The CDR3 nucleotides are TGTGCCAGCAGTTACTCGAGGTGGACAGGGCTCTCGGGCTACACCTTC. Encoded protein: CASSYSRWTGLSGYTF.

The CDR3 protein is CASSIQQGEYQPQHF. For the CDR3, the DNA is TGTGCCAGTAGTATTCAACAGGGAGAGTATCAGCCCCAGCATTTT. This chain joins TRBV19 and TRBJ1-5; a possible D gene is TRBD1 (6 bases). The CDR3 is 15 residues long. CDR1 is LNHDA, CDR2 SQIVND, per germline (reference sequence). The V end lost 3 bases, the J end lost 5 bases, and 14 bases lay between the germline ends.

The chain joins TRBV11-2 to TRBJ1-4, with 10 nucleotides matching TRBD1. Trimming took 4 bases from V and 7 from J; bases not matched to a gene: 3. The CDR3 has 14 amino acids. Germline V gene data show CDR1 as SGHAT and CDR2 as FQNNGV. CDR3 loop: CASSSGTGVEKLFF. CDR3 nucleotides: TGTGCCAGCAGCTCCGGGACAGGGGTTGAAAAACTGTTTTTT.

V usage is TRBV5-4 and J usage is TRBJ1-6; D gene ambiguous. Germline CDR1 is SGHNT and CDR2 is YYREEE (reference sequence). The ends were cut back, 0 bases at V and 7 bases at J, with 11 bases in the middle. The CDR3 length is 15 residues. In DNA form, the CDR3 reads TGTGCCAGCAGCTTGGCAAATTCAAAAAATTCACCCCTCCACTTT. Protein product: CASSLANSKNSPLHF.

The V gene is TRBV18, the J gene TRBJ1-2, with unresolved D. V was clipped by 0 bases and J by 0 bases, with 5 bases between them. Germline-derived CDR1 and CDR2 are KGHSH and LQKENI. The CDR3 extends over 14 amino acids. In DNA form, the CDR3 reads TGTGCCAGCTCACCACCCCTAACTAACTATGGCTACACCTTC. Translated, it gives CASSPPLTNYGYTF.